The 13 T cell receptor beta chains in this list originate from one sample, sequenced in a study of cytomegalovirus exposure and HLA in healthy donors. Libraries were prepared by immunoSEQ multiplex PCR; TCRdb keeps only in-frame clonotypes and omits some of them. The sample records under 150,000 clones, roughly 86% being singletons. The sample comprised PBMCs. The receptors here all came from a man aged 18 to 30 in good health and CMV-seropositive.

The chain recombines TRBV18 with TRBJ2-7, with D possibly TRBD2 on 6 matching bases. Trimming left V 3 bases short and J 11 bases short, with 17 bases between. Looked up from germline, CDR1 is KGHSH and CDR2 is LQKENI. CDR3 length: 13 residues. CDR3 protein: CASSPGGRYKEYF. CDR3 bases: TGTGCCAGCTCACCGGGGGGTCGGTATAAAGAGTACTTC.

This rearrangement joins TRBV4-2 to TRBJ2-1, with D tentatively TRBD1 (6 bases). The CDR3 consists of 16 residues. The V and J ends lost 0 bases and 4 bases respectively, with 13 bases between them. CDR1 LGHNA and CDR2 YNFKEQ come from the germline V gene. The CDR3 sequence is CASSQDRTRGYNEQFF. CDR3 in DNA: TGTGCCAGCAGCCAAGATAGGACAAGGGGGTACAATGAGCAGTTCTTC.

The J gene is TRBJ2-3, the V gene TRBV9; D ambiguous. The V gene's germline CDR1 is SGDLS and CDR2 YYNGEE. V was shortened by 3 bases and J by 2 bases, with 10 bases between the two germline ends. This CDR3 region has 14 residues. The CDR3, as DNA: TGTGCCAGCAGCGAGCAAAGCCTCACAGATACGCAGTATTTT. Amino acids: CASSEQSLTDTQYF.

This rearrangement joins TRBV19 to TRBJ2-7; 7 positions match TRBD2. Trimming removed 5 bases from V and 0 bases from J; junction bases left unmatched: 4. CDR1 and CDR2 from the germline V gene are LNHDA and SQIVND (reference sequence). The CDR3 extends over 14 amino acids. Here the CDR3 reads CASSGGSVSYEQYF. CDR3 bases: TGTGCCAGTAGTGGCGGGAGTGTCTCCTACGAGCAGTACTTC. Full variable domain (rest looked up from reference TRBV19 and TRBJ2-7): DGGITQSPKYLFRKEGQNVTLSCEQNLNHDAMYWYRQDPGQGLRLIYYSQIVNDFQKGDIAEGYSVSREKKESFPLTVTSAQKNPTAFYLCASSGGSVSYEQYFGPGTRLTVT.

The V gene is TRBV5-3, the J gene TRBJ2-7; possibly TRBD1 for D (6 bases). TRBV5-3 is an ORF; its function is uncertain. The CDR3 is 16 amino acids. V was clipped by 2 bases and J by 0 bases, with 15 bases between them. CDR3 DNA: TGTGCCAGAAGCTTCTGGCAAGGGACATTCTCCTACGAGCAGTACTTC. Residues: CARSFWQGTFSYEQYF.

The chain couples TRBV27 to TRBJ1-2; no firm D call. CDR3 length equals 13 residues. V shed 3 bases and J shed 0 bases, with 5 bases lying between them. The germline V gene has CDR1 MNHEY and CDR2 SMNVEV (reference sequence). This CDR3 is CASSFNSNYGYTF. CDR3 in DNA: TGTGCCAGCAGTTTTAATTCTAACTATGGCTACACCTTC.

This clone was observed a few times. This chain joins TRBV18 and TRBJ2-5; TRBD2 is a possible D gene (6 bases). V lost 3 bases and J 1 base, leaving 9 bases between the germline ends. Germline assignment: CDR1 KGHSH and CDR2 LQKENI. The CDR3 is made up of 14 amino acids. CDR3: CASSPGLSQETQYF. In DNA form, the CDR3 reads TGTGCCAGCTCACCGGGACTCAGCCAAGAGACCCAGTACTTC.

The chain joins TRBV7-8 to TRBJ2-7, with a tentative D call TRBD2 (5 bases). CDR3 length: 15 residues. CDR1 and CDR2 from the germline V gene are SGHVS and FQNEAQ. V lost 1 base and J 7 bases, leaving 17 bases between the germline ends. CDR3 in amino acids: CASSLGETYTGEQYF. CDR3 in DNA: TGTGCCAGCAGCTTAGGGGAGACGTATACTGGGGAGCAGTACTTC.

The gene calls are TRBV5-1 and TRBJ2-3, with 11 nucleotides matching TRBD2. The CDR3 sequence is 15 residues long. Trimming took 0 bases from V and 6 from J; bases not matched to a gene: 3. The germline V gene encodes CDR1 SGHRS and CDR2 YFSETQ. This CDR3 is CASSLGLAGSDTQYF. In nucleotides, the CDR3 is TGCGCCAGCAGCTTGGGACTAGCGGGGTCGGATACGCAGTATTTT.

The CDR3 coding sequence is TGCGCCAGCAGCCAAGATAAGGGGGCCGGGTACGAGCAGTACTTC. This sequence encodes CASSQDKGAGYEQYF. The V and J genes are TRBV4-1 and TRBJ2-7; 7 nucleotides match TRBD1. Germline CDR1 reads MGHRA; CDR2 reads YSYEKL. The CDR3 runs 15 residues. The J segment lost 4 bases and the V segment lost 0 bases, leaving 6 bases of the junction unmatched.

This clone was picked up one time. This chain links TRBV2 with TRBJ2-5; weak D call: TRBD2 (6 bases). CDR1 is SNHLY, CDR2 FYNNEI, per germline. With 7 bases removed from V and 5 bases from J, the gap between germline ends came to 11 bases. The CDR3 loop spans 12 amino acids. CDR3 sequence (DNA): TGTGCCAGCACGTGGGGGACTGAGACCCAGTACTTC. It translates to CASTWGTETQYF.

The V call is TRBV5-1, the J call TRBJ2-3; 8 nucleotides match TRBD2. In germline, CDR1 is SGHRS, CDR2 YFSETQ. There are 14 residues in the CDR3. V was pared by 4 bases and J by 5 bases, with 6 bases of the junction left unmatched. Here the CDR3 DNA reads TGCGCCAGCAGCCTAGCGGGCGGCGTAGATACGCAGTATTTT. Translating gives CASSLAGGVDTQYF.

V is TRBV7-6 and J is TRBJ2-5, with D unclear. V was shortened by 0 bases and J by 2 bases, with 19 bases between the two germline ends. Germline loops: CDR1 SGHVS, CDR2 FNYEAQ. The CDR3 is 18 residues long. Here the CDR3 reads CASSLAGLVSGRQETQYF. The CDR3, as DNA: TGTGCCAGCAGCTTAGCGGGTTTAGTTTCAGGCAGACAAGAGACCCAGTACTTC.